One sample yielded the 17 T cell receptor beta chains listed below, sequenced in a study of blood T cell repertoires in COVID-19. Some clones are missing from TCRdb's copy, which holds only in-frame ones; the method was immunoSEQ multiplex PCR. The sample shows 280,000 or so clones, approximately 89% of them seen only once. Material for sequencing was PBMCs or T cells enriched from blood (not recorded which). The receptors stem from a woman aged 50 to 60 who had been exposed to COVID-19.

This clone appeared a few times. The chain has TRBV3-1 (or the pseudogene TRBV3-2) and TRBJ1-6; a possible D gene is TRBD1 (6 bases). The CDR3 length is 18 residues. Germline V gene data show CDR1 as LGHDT and CDR2 as YNNKEL (reference sequence). V lost 5 bases and J 0 bases, leaving 17 bases between the germline ends. CDR3 sequence (DNA): TGTGCCAGCAGCTTCCGGACAGCCCTAAGCTCCTATAATTCACCCCTCCACTTT. Protein sequence: CASSFRTALSSYNSPLHF.

This chain connects TRBV2 to TRBJ1-2, with 8 bases fitting TRBD1. CDR3 length: 14 residues. V dropped 5 bases and J dropped 14; count of bases not matched to a gene: 16. Germline CDR1 is SNHLY and CDR2 is FYNNEI. The CDR3 protein is CASSLQPQGGRYTF. CDR3 DNA sequence: TGTGCCAGCAGTCTACAACCACAGGGGGGCAGGTATACCTTC.

The chain carries TRBV7-9 and TRBJ1-3; the D gene is possibly TRBD1 (6 bases). Germline CDR1 SEHNR, CDR2 FQNEAQ (reference sequence). The CDR3 loop spans 16 amino acids. The germline V and J ends were trimmed by 5 bases and 4 bases, with 18 bases remaining between them. In DNA form, the CDR3 reads TGTGCCAGCAGCCCCCCCGCACAGGGATCCGGAAACACCATATATTTT. Translating it yields CASSPPAQGSGNTIYF.

The gene calls are TRBV6-5 and TRBJ1-4, with a weak D call TRBD1 (6 bases). Germline V gene sequence: CDR1 MNHEY, CDR2 SVGAGI. The V end was cut by 5 bases, the J end by 0 bases, with 10 bases between. The CDR3 is made up of 15 amino acids. The CDR3 sequence is CASSPSGATNEKLFF. CDR3 DNA sequence: TGTGCCAGCAGTCCCTCAGGGGCAACTAATGAAAAACTGTTTTTT.

V and J are TRBV2 and TRBJ1-3, with no clear D. This CDR3 is built from 16 residues. Trimming stripped 3 bases from V and 0 bases from J, with 12 bases between. Germline values: CDR1 SNHLY, CDR2 FYNNEI. This CDR3 is CASSEGRHPSGNTIYF. The DNA for the CDR3 is TGTGCCAGCAGTGAGGGCAGGCACCCCTCTGGAAACACCATATATTTT.

The V call is TRBV10-3, the J call TRBJ2-7; 9 nucleotides align to TRBD1. Germline-derived CDR1 and CDR2 are ENHRY and SYGVKD. The junction had 1 base not matched to a gene; V was cut back by 0 bases and J by 1 base. The CDR3 runs to 15 residues. The DNA of the CDR3 is TGTGCCATCAGTGAGTCGGGACAGGGTTCCTACGAGCAGTACTTC. Translated, it gives CAISESGQGSYEQYF.

J is TRBJ2-7 and V is TRBV28; 9 bases map to TRBD2. The germline gives CDR1 MDHEN, CDR2 SYDVKM. The CDR3 runs to 15 residues. V gave up 6 bases and J gave up 6 bases; unmatched junction bases: 12. CDR3 nucleotide sequence: TGTGCCAGCAGAAGTAGCGGGGGCAACCTCTTCGAGCAGTACTTC. Protein product: CASRSSGGNLFEQYF.

This chain connects TRBV6-2 or TRBV6-3 to TRBJ1-5; 7 bases are a match to TRBD1. Trimming at V came to 5 bases and at J to 5 bases, leaving 3 bases not matched to a gene. The CDR3 covers 13 residues. The germline V gene encodes CDR1 MNHEY and CDR2 SVGEGT. The CDR3 spells CASSTQGYQPQHF. In DNA form, the CDR3 reads TGTGCCAGCAGTACACAGGGGTATCAGCCCCAGCATTTT.

This clone was found once. This chain joins TRBV19 and TRBJ1-5; D gene unclear. Germline CDR1 and CDR2: LNHDA and SQIVND (reference sequence). V was shortened by 5 bases and J by 4 bases, with 9 bases between the two germline ends. The CDR3 length is 13 residues. CDR3 region: CASSPSFNQPQHF. CDR3 in DNA: TGTGCCAGTAGTCCCAGTTTTAATCAGCCCCAGCATTTT.

The chain employs TRBV2 and TRBJ1-1; D is perhaps TRBD1 (6 bases). The ends were cut back, 5 bases at V and 5 bases at J, with 18 bases in the middle. The CDR3 extends over 15 amino acids. CDR1 SNHLY and CDR2 FYNNEI come from the germline V gene. The CDR3 coding sequence is TGTGCCAGCAGTCCCCGGACAGCTCGAACGACTGAAGCTTTCTTT. Protein: CASSPRTARTTEAFF.

The gene calls are TRBV7-2 and TRBJ1-3; 7 nucleotides agree with TRBD1. This CDR3 contains 14 residues. Germline V lookup: CDR1 SGHTA, CDR2 FQGNSA. The ends lost 11 bases at V and 0 bases at J; junction bases unmatched: 7. The CDR3 region has the DNA TGTGCCTTCGGAGCAGGGGGCTCTGGAAACACCATATATTTT. Its protein is CAFGAGGSGNTIYF.

CDR3 DNA sequence: TGTGCCTGCAAAGGTGCGGGGGGATACAATGAGCAGTTCTTC. This sequence encodes CACKGAGGYNEQFF. This chain joins TRBV2 and TRBJ2-1; 8 bases map to TRBD2. CDR3 length equals 14 residues. Germline lookup yields CDR1 SNHLY and CDR2 FYNNEI. The junction had 10 bases not matched to a gene; V was cut back by 11 bases and J by 4 bases.

In its sample, this clone was seen once. CDR3 loop: CASRSADRGIEIDEQFF. CDR3 nucleotides: TGCGCCAGCAGGTCCGCCGACAGGGGAATCGAGATCGATGAGCAGTTCTTC. The chain joins TRBV5-1 to TRBJ2-1, with TRBD1 matching over 8 bases. With 5 bases clipped from V and 8 bases from J, the junction kept 18 bases outside the gene matches. CDR3 size: 17 residues. Germline values: CDR1 SGHRS, CDR2 YFSETQ.

A few counts support this clone. The chain employs TRBV7-8 and TRBJ1-6; 7 bases align to TRBD1. CDR3 length: 14 residues. Germline V CDR1 and CDR2: SGHVS, FQNEAQ. The ends lost 4 bases at V and 9 bases at J; junction bases unmatched: 6. The CDR3 sequence: CASSYRQGGSPLHF. The DNA for the CDR3 is TGTGCCAGCAGCTACAGACAGGGCGGTTCACCCCTCCACTTT.

V usage is TRBV30 and J usage is TRBJ2-7, with D tentatively TRBD2 (5 bases). V was trimmed by 0 bases and J by 4 bases, leaving 13 bases between them. Germline CDR1 GTSNPN, CDR2 SVGIG (reference sequence). The CDR3 covers 14 residues. Written as DNA, the CDR3 is TGTGCCTGGAGTGTAAAGGGTTGGAGGTACGAGCAGTACTTC. Protein product: CAWSVKGWRYEQYF.

V is TRBV19 and J is TRBJ1-5, with 7 bases aligning to TRBD1. Germline CDR1 is LNHDA and CDR2 is SQIVND (reference sequence). V was clipped by 6 bases and J by 1 base; unmatched bases: 6. The CDR3 covers 15 residues. The CDR3 DNA is TGTGCCAGTAGGGACAGGACAAAGAGCAATCAGCCCCAGCATTTT. The encoded protein is CASRDRTKSNQPQHF.

V and J are TRBV6-5 and TRBJ2-7, with a possible D match to TRBD1 (5 bases). V was cut by 6 bases and J by 0 bases, with 12 bases left in between. CDR1 and CDR2 (germline): MNHEY, SVGAGI. CDR3 size: 14 residues. CDR3 protein: CASSETANSYEQYF. The CDR3 DNA reads as TGTGCCAGCAGCGAGACAGCGAACTCCTACGAGCAGTACTTC.